Given below is one TCR beta chain in context. Its antigen is unknown. The sample is drawn from a study of OX40 agonist ivuxolimab in advanced cancers. Study-wide points: Some patients without response likewise showed low normalized clonal expansion.

Some clones are missing from TCRdb's copy, which holds only in-frame ones; the method was immunoSEQ multiplex PCR. The table has more than 65,000 clones, roughly four fifths seen once. After removal of 5 bases from V and 2 bases from J, the junction contained 11 bases not matched to a gene. CDR3 length: 17 amino acids. The germline V gene has CDR1 SGHVS and CDR2 FQNEAQ. The V gene is TRBV7-8, the J gene TRBJ2-7; 11 bases are a match to TRBD1. The sequence derives from an adult with an advanced solid tumor such as melanoma, head and neck, liver or kidney cancer. The specimen comprised CD4+ or CD8+ T cells sorted from blood, sampled in a trial of the OX40 agonist ivuxolimab. The CDR3 sequence: CASSKEAGTGGAYEQYF. CDR3 in DNA: TGTGCCAGCAGCAAAGAAGCCGGGACAGGGGGAGCCTACGAGCAGTACTTC.